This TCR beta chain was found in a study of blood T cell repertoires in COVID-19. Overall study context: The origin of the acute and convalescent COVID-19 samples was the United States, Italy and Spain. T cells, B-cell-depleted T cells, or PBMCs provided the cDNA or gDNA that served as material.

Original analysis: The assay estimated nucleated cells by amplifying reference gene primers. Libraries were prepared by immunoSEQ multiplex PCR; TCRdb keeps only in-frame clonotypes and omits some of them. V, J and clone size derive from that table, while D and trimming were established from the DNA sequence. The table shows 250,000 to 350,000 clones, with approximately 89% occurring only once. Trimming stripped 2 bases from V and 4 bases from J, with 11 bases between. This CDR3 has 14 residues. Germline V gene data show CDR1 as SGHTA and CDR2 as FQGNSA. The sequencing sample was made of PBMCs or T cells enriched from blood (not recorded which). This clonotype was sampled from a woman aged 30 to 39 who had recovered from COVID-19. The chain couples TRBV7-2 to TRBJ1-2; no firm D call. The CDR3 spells CASSLQGVTYGYTF. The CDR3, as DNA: TGTGCCAGCAGCTTACAAGGAGTGACCTATGGCTACACCTTC.